Presented here are 3 T cell receptor beta chains from one specimen sequenced in a study of cytomegalovirus exposure and HLA in healthy donors. With 60 Vbeta and 13 Jbeta primers, the PCR was carried out. Some clones are missing from TCRdb's copy, which holds only in-frame ones; the method was immunoSEQ multiplex PCR. The sample lists about 120,000 clones, roughly 78% occurring once. The sequencing sample was made of PBMCs. These receptor sequences come from a man under 40 in good health and CMV-seronegative.

CDR3 sequence reads: CASSLPGTGLVFF. CDR3 bases: TGTGCCAGCAGTTTGCCCGGGACAGGGCTAGTTTTCTTT. The chain joins TRBV28 to TRBJ1-1; 9 bases map to TRBD1. The CDR3 spans 13 residues. V dropped 3 bases and J dropped 13; count of bases not matched to a gene: 9. Germline lookup yields CDR1 MDHEN and CDR2 SYDVKM.

The rearrangement joins TRBV2 to TRBJ1-2; the D gene is possibly TRBD1 (6 bases). Looked up from germline, CDR1 is SNHLY and CDR2 is FYNNEI. V shed 6 bases and J shed 4 bases, with 15 bases lying between them. CDR3 length equals 14 residues. CDR3 region: CASSRTGQRYGYTF. The CDR3 DNA reads as TGTGCCAGCAGCCGAACAGGACAGCGCTATGGCTACACCTTC.

The chain recombines TRBV5-5 with TRBJ2-7, with 8 bases identical to TRBD1. The CDR3 runs 19 residues. Germline V gene lookup returns CDR1 SGHKS and CDR2 YYEKEE (reference sequence). The J segment lost 1 base and the V segment lost 3 bases, leaving 18 bases of the junction unmatched. CDR3 protein: CASSSGQGRDLTWSYEQYF. The CDR3 nucleotides read TGTGCCAGCAGCTCCGGACAGGGAAGAGACCTCACTTGGTCCTACGAGCAGTACTTC. Combining the CDR3 with reference TRBV5-5 and TRBJ2-7 gives the whole variable domain DAGVTQSPTHLIKTRGQQVTLRCSPISGHKSVSWYQQVLGQGPQFIFQYYEKEERGRGNFPDRFSARQFPNYSSELNVNALLLGDSALYLCASSSGQGRDLTWSYEQYFGPGTRLTVT.